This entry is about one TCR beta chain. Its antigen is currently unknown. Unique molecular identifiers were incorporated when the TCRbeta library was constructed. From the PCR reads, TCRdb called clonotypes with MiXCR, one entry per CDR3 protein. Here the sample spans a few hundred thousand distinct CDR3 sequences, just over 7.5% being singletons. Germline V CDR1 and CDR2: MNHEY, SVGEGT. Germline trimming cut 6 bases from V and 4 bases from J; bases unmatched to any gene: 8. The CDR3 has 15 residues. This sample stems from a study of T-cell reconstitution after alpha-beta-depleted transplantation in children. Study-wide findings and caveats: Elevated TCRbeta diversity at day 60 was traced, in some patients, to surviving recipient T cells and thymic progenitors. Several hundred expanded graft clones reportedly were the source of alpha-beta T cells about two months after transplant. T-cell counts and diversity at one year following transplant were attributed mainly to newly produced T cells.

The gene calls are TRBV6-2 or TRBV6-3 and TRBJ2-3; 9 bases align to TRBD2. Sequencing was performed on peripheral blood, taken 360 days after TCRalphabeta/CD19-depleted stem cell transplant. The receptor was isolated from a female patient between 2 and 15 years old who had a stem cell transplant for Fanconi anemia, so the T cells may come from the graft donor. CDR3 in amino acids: CASRISGRGADTQYF. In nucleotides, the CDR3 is TGTGCCAGCAGAATTAGCGGGAGAGGCGCAGATACGCAGTATTTT.